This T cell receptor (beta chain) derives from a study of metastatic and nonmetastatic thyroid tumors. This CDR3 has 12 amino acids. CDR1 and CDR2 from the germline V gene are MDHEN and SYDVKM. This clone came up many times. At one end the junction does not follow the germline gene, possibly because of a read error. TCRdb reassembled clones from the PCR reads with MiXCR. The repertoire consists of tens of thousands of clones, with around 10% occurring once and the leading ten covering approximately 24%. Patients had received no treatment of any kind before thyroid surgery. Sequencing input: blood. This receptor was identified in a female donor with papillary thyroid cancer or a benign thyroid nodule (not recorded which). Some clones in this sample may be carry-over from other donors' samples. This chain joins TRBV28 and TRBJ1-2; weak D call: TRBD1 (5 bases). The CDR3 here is CASSQTEGGHTF. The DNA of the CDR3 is TGTGCCAGCAGTCAGACAGAGGGTGGCCACACCTTC.